This T cell receptor beta chain was identified during a study of T cell responses to AZD1222 COVID-19 vaccine. Study overall: Pooled samples include second doses given at about 4 or 12 weeks. Study-wide findings and caveats: The donor group comprised mostly white British people and more females; the analysis possibly underestimated clonal diversity. A rise in Spike-specific TCR breadth and depth followed two AZD1222 doses.

This table comes from immunoSEQ multiplex PCR, and its TCRdb copy is limited to in-frame clones, with some not included. The sample lists more than 70,000 clones, roughly 81% occurring once. The CDR3 covers 14 residues. V was clipped by 5 bases and J by 0 bases; unmatched bases: 2. Per the germline V gene, CDR1 is MDHEN and CDR2 is SYDVKM. This clone came up once. The target antigen is unknown. This chain joins TRBV28 and TRBJ1-1, with 8 bases identical to TRBD1. The clonotype comes from an adult in good health. The sample here was peripheral blood, taken on day 0 of AZD1222 vaccination. As DNA, the CDR3 is TGTGCCAGCAGTGGGGACAGGTTGAACACTGAAGCTTTCTTT. Protein: CASSGDRLNTEAFF.